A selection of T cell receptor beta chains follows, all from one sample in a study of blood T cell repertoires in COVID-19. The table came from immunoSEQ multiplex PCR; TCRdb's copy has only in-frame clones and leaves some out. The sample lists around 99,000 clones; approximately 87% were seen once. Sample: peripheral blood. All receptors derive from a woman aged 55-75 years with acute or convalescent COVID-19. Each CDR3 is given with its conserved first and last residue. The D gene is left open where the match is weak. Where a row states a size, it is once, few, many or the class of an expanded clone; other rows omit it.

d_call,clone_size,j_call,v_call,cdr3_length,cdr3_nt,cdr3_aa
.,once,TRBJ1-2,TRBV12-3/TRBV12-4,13,TGTGCCAGCAGGTCAGGACAGTCAGGCGGCTACACCTTC,CASRSGQSGGYTF
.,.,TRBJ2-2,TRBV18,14,TGTGCCAGCTCACCCGAACTCGGGACCGGGGAGCTGTTTTTT,CASSPELGTGELFF
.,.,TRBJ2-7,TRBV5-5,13,TGTGCCAGCAGCCCGCTAGCGTCGTACGAGCAGTACTTC,CASSPLASYEQYF
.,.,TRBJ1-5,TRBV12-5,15,TGTGCTAGTGGTTTGATCGGGGTAGGGAATCAGCCCCAGCATTTT,CASGLIGVGNQPQHF
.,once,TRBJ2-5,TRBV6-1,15,TGTGCCAGCAGTGAAGGTGACAGGCTCCAAGAGACCCAGTACTTC,CASSEGDRLQETQYF
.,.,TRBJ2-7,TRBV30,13,TGTGCCTGGCGACACTCAGGGACCTACGAGCAGTACTTC,CAWRHSGTYEQYF
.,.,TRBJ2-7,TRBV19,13,TGTGCCAGTAGTATAGGACTCACCTACGAGCAGTACTTC,CASSIGLTYEQYF
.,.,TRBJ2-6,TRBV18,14,TGTGCCAGCTCACCGGCCGGGGGGGCCAACGTCCTGACTTTC,CASSPAGGANVLTF
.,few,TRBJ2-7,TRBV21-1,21,TGTGCCAGCAGCAAAGGAGGGGATAACAGGGACCAAGAGGGGAGCTCCTACGAGCAGTACTTC,CASSKGGDNRDQEGSSYEQYF
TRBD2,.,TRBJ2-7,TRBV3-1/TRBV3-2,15,TGTGCCAGCAGACCCGGGACGGGGGGGTCCTACGAGCAGTACTTC,CASRPGTGGSYEQYF
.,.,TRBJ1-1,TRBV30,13,TGTGCCTGGAGTGTACAGAGGAACACTGAAGCTTTCTTT,CAWSVQRNTEAFF
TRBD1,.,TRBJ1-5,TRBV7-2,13,TGTGCCAGCGGATATACAGGGGTACAGCCCCAGCATTTT,CASGYTGVQPQHF
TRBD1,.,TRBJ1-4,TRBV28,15,TGTGCCAGCAGCCCCCCGGGACAGGGATATGAAAAACTGTTTTTT,CASSPPGQGYEKLFF
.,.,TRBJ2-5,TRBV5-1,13,TGCGCCAGCAGCTTTGCAGGGTTTAGGACCCAGTACTTC,CASSFAGFRTQYF
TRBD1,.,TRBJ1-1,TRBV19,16,TGTGCCAGTAGTACCTTAATACAGGGGGGAAACACTGAAGCTTTCTTT,CASSTLIQGGNTEAFF
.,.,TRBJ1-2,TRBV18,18,TGTGCCAGCTCACCGACACAGGGATCCGGGGGGCCGGTCCAGGGCTACACCTTC,CASSPTQGSGGPVQGYTF
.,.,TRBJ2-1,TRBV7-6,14,TGTGCCAGCAGCTTAGGAGGACGACAGTATGAGCAGTTCTTC,CASSLGGRQYEQFF
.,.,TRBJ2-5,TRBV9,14,TGTGCCAGCAGCGACGGGAGACCGGGTGGGACCCAGTACTTC,CASSDGRPGGTQYF
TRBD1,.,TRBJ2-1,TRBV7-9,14,TGTGCCAGCAGGCCGGGACAGGGTCCAAATGAGCAGTTCTTC,CASRPGQGPNEQFF
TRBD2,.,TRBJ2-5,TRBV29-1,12,TGCAGCGTCCGGACTAGCCAAGAGACCCAGTACTTC,CSVRTSQETQYF
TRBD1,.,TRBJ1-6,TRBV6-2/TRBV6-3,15,TGTGCCAGCAGCAAACCCGACAGGGGGGTTACACCCCTCCACTTT,CASSKPDRGVTPLHF
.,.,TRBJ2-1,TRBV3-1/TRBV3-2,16,TGTGCCAGCAGCCAAACCGGGACTGACCTCCCCAATGAGCAGTTCTTC,CASSQTGTDLPNEQFF
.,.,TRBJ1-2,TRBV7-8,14,TGTGCCAGCAGCTTAGGTTCCCGAGGGCCGGGCTACACCTTC,CASSLGSRGPGYTF